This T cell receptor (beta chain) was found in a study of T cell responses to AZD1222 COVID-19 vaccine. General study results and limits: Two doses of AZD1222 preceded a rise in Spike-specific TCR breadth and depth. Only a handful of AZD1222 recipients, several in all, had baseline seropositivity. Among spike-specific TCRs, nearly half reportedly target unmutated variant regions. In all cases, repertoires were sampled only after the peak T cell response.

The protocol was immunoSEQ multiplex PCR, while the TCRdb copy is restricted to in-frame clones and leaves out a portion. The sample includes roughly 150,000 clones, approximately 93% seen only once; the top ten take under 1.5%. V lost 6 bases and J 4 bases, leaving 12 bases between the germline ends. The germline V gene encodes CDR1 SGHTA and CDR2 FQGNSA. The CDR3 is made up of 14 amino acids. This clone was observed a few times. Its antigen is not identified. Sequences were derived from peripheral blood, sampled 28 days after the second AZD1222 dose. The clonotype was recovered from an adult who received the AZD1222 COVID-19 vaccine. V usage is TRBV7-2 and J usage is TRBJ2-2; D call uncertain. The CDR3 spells CASRMGFLTGELFF. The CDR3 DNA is TGTGCCAGCAGGATGGGATTTCTCACCGGGGAGCTGTTTTTT.